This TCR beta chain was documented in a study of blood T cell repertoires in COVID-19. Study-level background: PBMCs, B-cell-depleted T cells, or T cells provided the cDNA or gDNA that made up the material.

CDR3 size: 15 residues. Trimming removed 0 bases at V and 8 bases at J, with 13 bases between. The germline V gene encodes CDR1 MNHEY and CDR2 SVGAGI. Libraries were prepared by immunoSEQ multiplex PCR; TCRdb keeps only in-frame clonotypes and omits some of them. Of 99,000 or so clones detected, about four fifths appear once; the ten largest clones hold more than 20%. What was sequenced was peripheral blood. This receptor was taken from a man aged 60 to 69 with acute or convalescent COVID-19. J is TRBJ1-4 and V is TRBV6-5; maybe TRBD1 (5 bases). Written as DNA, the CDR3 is TGTGCCAGCAGTTACTCGAGGCAGGGAGGCGAAAAACTGTTTTTT. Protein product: CASSYSRQGGEKLFF.